Below, 3 T cell receptor beta chains from the same sample are listed, as sequenced in a study of shared clonotypes between healthy human individuals. TCRdb keeps only in-frame clones here, not all; method: immunoSEQ multiplex PCR. The data contain 2.3 million or so clones, 90% to 95% of them singletons. Material: naive CD4+ T cells from PBMCs. Subset described: CD45RA+ positively selected. The source is a man aged 18 to 29 in good health. Some clones in this sample may be carry-over from other donors' samples.

The rearrangement uses TRBV27 and TRBJ1-1; no clear D gene. Trimming removed 6 bases at V and 3 bases at J, with 20 bases between. CDR3 length equals 16 residues. The germline gives CDR1 MNHEY, CDR2 SMNVEV (reference sequence). For the CDR3, the DNA is TGTGCCAGCAGCCGGCTTGCGATAGGTGGGGACACTGAAGCTTTCTTT. This sequence encodes CASSRLAIGGDTEAFF.

The rearrangement uses TRBV11-2 and TRBJ2-3; 10 bases align to TRBD2. The germline gives CDR1 SGHAT, CDR2 FQNNGV. There are 16 residues in the CDR3. Trimming at V came to 5 bases and at J to 1 base, leaving 6 bases not matched to a gene. The CDR3 spells CASSGSSGSGTDTQYF. As DNA, the CDR3 is TGTGCCAGCAGCGGGTCTAGCGGGAGCGGCACAGATACGCAGTATTTT.

This chain connects TRBV10-3 to TRBJ2-7; D might be TRBD2 (6 bases). The CDR3 is 16 residues long. Germline-derived CDR1 and CDR2 are ENHRY and SYGVKD. Trimming removed 6 bases at V and 0 bases at J, with 18 bases between. CDR3 nucleotides: TGTGCCATCAGGGGGAATAGCGGACCACTCTCCTACGAGCAGTACTTC. It codes for CAIRGNSGPLSYEQYF.